These T cell receptor beta chains were read from a single sample in a study of shared clonotypes between healthy human individuals. The method was immunoSEQ multiplex PCR; TCRdb's version includes in-frame clones alone and lacks a portion of them. The sample carries about 1 million clones, around 74% recorded once. Sequenced input: memory CD4+ T cells sorted from blood. The receptors here all came from a man between 18 and 35 years old in good health. The CDR3 runs from the conserved cysteine through the conserved F or W. Fields, in order: D gene, V gene, clone size, J gene, CDR3 protein, CDR3 DNA. The D gene is left open where the match is weak. Clone size is stated in some rows and not others, as once, few, many or a class when expanded.

-	TRBV11-2	-	TRBJ1-5	CASSNSGNQPQHF	TGTGCCAGCAGCAACAGTGGCAATCAGCCCCAGCATTTT
-	TRBV25-1	-	TRBJ2-2	CASSELDRSTGELFF	TGTGCCAGCAGTGAGTTAGACAGGAGCACCGGGGAGCTGTTTTTT
TRBD1	TRBV19	-	TRBJ1-5	CASSSGQGNRPQHF	TGTGCCAGTAGTTCCGGACAGGGGAACAGGCCCCAGCATTTT
TRBD1	TRBV29-1	-	TRBJ1-5	CSVILGQGIGPQHF	TGCAGCGTCATTTTAGGACAGGGGATTGGGCCCCAGCATTTT
-	TRBV28	-	TRBJ2-3	CASSSNGGRADTQYF	TGTGCCAGCAGCTCTAATGGGGGGCGAGCAGATACGCAGTATTTT
-	TRBV9	few	TRBJ1-1	CASSDLETNTEAFF	TGTGCCAGCAGCGATCTGGAGACGAACACTGAAGCTTTCTTT
-	TRBV18	-	TRBJ2-7	CASSRDNKQYF	TGTGCCAGCTCACGGGACAATAAGCAGTACTTC
-	TRBV2	-	TRBJ2-4	CASSENSNSWIQYF	TGTGCCAGCAGTGAAAACAGCAACTCATGGATTCAGTACTTC
-	TRBV2	-	TRBJ2-7	CASSQETGSNYEQYF	TGTGCCAGCAGTCAAGAAACAGGGTCCAATTACGAGCAGTACTTC
-	TRBV18	-	TRBJ1-2	CASSRQTYGYTF	TGTGCCAGCTCACGACAGACCTATGGCTACACCTTC
-	TRBV5-6	once	TRBJ1-2	CASSSRVPNYGYTF	TGTGCCAGCAGCTCCCGGGTTCCAAACTATGGCTACACCTTC
-	TRBV10-3	-	TRBJ1-1	CAISESPNTEAFF	TGTGCCATCAGTGAGTCACCAAACACTGAAGCTTTCTTT
-	TRBV18	-	TRBJ2-7	CASSQGPYEQYF	TGTGCCAGCTCGCAGGGTCCCTACGAGCAGTACTTC
-	TRBV7-9	-	TRBJ2-2	CASSVTGTLNTGELFF	TGTGCCAGCAGCGTTACCGGGACACTGAACACCGGGGAGCTGTTTTTT
TRBD1	TRBV28	-	TRBJ1-5	CASRATGGVGQPQHF	TGTGCCAGCAGAGCCACAGGGGGCGTGGGTCAGCCCCAGCATTTT
-	TRBV7-6	-	TRBJ2-2	CASSLGGKNGELFF	TGTGCCAGCAGCTTAGGCGGGAAGAACGGGGAGCTGTTTTTT
-	TRBV9	-	TRBJ2-3	CASARLATDTQYF	TGTGCCAGCGCGAGGCTAGCCACAGATACGCAGTATTTT
-	TRBV5-1	-	TRBJ2-6	CASSFQGSGANVLTF	TGCGCCAGCAGCTTTCAGGGGTCTGGGGCCAACGTCCTGACTTTC
-	TRBV6-5	-	TRBJ2-2	CASSRDLTGELFF	TGTGCCAGCAGTCGGGACCTCACCGGGGAGCTGTTTTTT
-	TRBV2	-	TRBJ1-1	CASRGDNTEAFF	TGTGCCAGCAGGGGGGATAACACTGAAGCTTTCTTT
TRBD2	TRBV29-1	-	TRBJ2-3	CSVYSGGADTQYF	TGCAGCGTATATAGCGGGGGGGCAGATACGCAGTATTTT
-	TRBV2	-	TRBJ1-5	CASSRVRGENQPQHF	TGTGCCAGCAGTCGGGTCCGAGGGGAAAATCAGCCCCAGCATTTT
-	TRBV10-3	-	TRBJ2-7	CAISESESGTDTYEQYF	TGTGCCATCAGTGAGTCTGAATCCGGGACCGATACCTACGAGCAGTACTTC
-	TRBV6-1	few	TRBJ1-5	CASSEYGSQPQHF	TGTGCCAGCAGTGAATATGGTAGTCAGCCCCAGCATTTT
-	TRBV10-3	once	TRBJ2-7	CAIRDGLQGGEQYF	TGTGCCATCAGAGACGGTTTGCAGGGGGGCGAGCAGTACTTC
TRBD2	TRBV10-1	-	TRBJ2-1	CASSMTSGGQFF	TGCGCCAGCAGCATGACTAGCGGGGGGCAGTTCTTC
TRBD1	TRBV18	-	TRBJ1-6	CASSQQGAGYNSPLHF	TGTGCCAGCTCACAACAGGGGGCTGGCTATAATTCACCCCTCCACTTT
TRBD1	TRBV5-4	few	TRBJ1-3	CASTETGGSGNTIYF	TGTGCCAGCACCGAGACAGGGGGATCTGGAAACACCATATATTTT
TRBD1	TRBV10-3	many	TRBJ2-3	CAITRGSNEDTQYF	TGTGCCATCACCAGGGGGAGTAATGAAGATACGCAGTATTTT
-	TRBV19	-	TRBJ2-1	CASSPTLPRGNEQFF	TGTGCCAGTAGCCCTACACTCCCACGGGGCAATGAGCAGTTCTTC
TRBD1	TRBV5-4	few	TRBJ2-3	CASSKGRDRGTDTQYF	TGTGCCAGCAGCAAGGGCCGGGACAGGGGGACAGATACGCAGTATTTT
-	TRBV7-2	many	TRBJ1-1	CASSFGREAFF	TGTGCCAGCAGCTTTGGGAGGGAAGCTTTCTTT
TRBD1	TRBV6-5	-	TRBJ2-3	CASSPGTGSPDTQYF	TGTGCCAGCAGCCCCGGGACAGGGTCACCCGATACGCAGTATTTT
-	TRBV7-2	-	TRBJ2-5	CASSPPSGYQETQYF	TGTGCCAGCAGCCCCCCGAGTGGGTACCAAGAGACCCAGTACTTC
-	TRBV7-2	-	TRBJ2-1	CASSLAPGSGSNEQFF	TGTGCCAGCAGCTTAGCCCCCGGCTCGGGCTCCAATGAGCAGTTCTTC
-	TRBV7-8	many	TRBJ1-4	CASGRTVKNEKLFF	TGTGCCAGCGGGAGGACGGTTAAGAATGAAAAACTGTTTTTT
-	TRBV6-1	once	TRBJ1-2	CASTLVGSNYGYTF	TGTGCCAGCACTTTGGTGGGGTCAAACTATGGCTACACCTTC
-	TRBV7-2	few	TRBJ1-6	CASSQRSSRNNSPLHF	TGTGCCAGCAGCCAACGCAGCTCTAGAAACAATTCACCCCTCCACTTT
-	TRBV6-5	-	TRBJ2-2	CASSPDLSTGELFF	TGTGCCAGCAGTCCGGACCTCAGCACCGGGGAGCTGTTTTTT
TRBD1	TRBV4-1	-	TRBJ2-4	CASSQGRQGENIQYF	TGCGCCAGCAGCCAAGGCCGACAGGGGGAAAACATTCAGTACTTC
-	TRBV25-1	-	TRBJ2-7	CASISRGVRGEQYF	TGTGCCAGCATTTCTAGGGGGGTTCGTGGGGAGCAGTACTTC
-	TRBV11-2	-	TRBJ1-4	CASSRLKLARADEKLFF	TGTGCCAGCAGCCGTTTAAAGTTAGCCAGGGCAGATGAAAAACTGTTTTTT
-	TRBV5-1	few	TRBJ2-2	CASSLQAGENTGELFF	TGCGCCAGCAGCTTGCAGGCAGGGGAGAACACCGGGGAGCTGTTTTTT
-	TRBV18	-	TRBJ1-1	CASSPPASMNTEAFF	TGTGCCAGCTCACCACCGGCTTCTATGAACACTGAAGCTTTCTTT
-	TRBV27	-	TRBJ1-6	CASSFKALTNSPLHF	TGTGCCAGCAGTTTTAAAGCACTTACTAATTCACCCCTCCACTTT
-	TRBV6-4	few	TRBJ2-3	CASSVGLFTDTQYF	TGTGCCAGCAGTGTTGGACTCTTCACAGATACGCAGTATTTT
TRBD1	TRBV18	-	TRBJ1-2	CASSPPTGYGYGYTF	TGTGCCAGCTCACCACCGACAGGGTATGGATATGGCTACACCTTC
-	TRBV28	-	TRBJ1-1	CASSLLGPEAFF	TGTGCCAGCAGTTTACTCGGACCTGAAGCTTTCTTT
-	TRBV7-7	-	TRBJ1-5	CASSLGPGHSQYSNQPQHF	TGTGCTAGCAGCTTAGGCCCGGGACACTCACAGTATAGCAATCAGCCCCAGCATTTT
TRBD1	TRBV6-1	-	TRBJ2-2	CASKEGTVSTGELFF	TGTGCCAGCAAGGAAGGGACAGTGAGCACCGGGGAGCTGTTTTTT
TRBD2	TRBV2	-	TRBJ2-5	CASSVGSGGETQYF	TGTGCCAGCAGTGTTGGTAGCGGGGGAGAGACCCAGTACTTC
-	TRBV7-9	-	TRBJ2-1	CASSLDGGVSSYNEQFF	TGTGCCAGCAGCTTAGACGGCGGGGTTAGCTCCTACAATGAGCAGTTCTTC
TRBD2	TRBV12-5	-	TRBJ2-7	CASGFPGGPHEQYF	TGTGCTAGTGGTTTCCCGGGAGGGCCCCACGAGCAGTACTTC
-	TRBV14	few	TRBJ2-1	CASSQDSRLGFF	TGTGCCAGCAGCCAAGATTCTAGGCTAGGGTTCTTC